This paragraph covers one TCR beta chain sequence. This sample stems from a study of cytomegalovirus exposure and HLA in healthy donors. Only in-frame clones appear in the TCRdb table, and some are missing; sequencing was by immunoSEQ multiplex PCR. This table holds 200,000 to 250,000 clones, roughly 90% found once. The sequenced sample consisted of PBMCs. This sequence was found in a man aged 18 to 29 in good health and CMV-seropositive.

The CDR3 DNA reads TGTGCCAGCAGCTCCGGAGGATGGTACAATGAGCAGTTCTTC. It yields the protein CASSSGGWYNEQFF. The chain is built from TRBV7-2 and TRBJ2-1; tentatively, D is TRBD2 (5 bases). V lost 4 bases, J lost 4 bases, and 11 bases lay in between. The germline gives CDR1 SGHTA, CDR2 FQGNSA. The CDR3 runs 14 residues.